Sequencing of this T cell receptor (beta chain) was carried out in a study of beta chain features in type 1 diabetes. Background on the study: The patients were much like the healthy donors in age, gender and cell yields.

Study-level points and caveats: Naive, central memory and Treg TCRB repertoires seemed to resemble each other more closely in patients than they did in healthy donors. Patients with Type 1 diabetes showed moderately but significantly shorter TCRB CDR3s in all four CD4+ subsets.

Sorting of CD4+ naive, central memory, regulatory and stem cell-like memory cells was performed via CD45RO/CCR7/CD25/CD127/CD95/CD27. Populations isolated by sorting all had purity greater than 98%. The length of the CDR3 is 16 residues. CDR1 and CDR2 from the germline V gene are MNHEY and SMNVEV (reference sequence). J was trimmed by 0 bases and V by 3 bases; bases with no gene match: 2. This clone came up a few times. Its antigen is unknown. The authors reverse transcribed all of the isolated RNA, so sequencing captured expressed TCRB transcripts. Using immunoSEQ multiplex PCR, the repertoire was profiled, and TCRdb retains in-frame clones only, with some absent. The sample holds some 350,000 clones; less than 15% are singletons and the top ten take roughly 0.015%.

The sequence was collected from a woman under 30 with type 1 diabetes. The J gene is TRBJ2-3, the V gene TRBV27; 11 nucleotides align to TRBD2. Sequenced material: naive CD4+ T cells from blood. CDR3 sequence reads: CASSLASGRSTDTQYF. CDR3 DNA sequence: TGTGCCAGCAGTTTGGCTAGCGGGAGGAGCACAGATACGCAGTATTTT.